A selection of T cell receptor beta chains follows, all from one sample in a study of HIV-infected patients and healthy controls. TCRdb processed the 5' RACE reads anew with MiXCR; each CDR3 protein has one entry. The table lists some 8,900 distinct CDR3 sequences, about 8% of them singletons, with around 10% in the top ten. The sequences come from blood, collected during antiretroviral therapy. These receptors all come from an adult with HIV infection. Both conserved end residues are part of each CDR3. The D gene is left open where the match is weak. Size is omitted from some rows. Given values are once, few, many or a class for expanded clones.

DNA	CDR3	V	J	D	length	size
TGCAGTGCTAGAAGAGGCCAGGAGAGAGAGATTACGGGAGGCCAAGAGACCCAGTACTTC	CSARRGQEREITGGQETQYF	TRBV20-1	TRBJ2-5	TRBD2	20	many
TGTGCCAGTAGTTTTTTTGGCAGCAACACCGGGGAGCTGTTTTTT	CASSFFGSNTGELFF	TRBV19	TRBJ2-2	-	15	many
TGTGCCAGCAGCTTCACCGGACAGGGTCGCAATGAGCAGTTCTTC	CASSFTGQGRNEQFF	TRBV5-6	TRBJ2-1	TRBD1	15	many
TGTGCCAGCACCTATAACACCAGGACAGGGGACCCTGAAGCTTTCTTT	CASTYNTRTGDPEAFF	TRBV2	TRBJ1-1	TRBD1	16	many
TGTGCCAGTAGTATGACGACTAGGGATGAGCAGTTCTTC	CASSMTTRDEQFF	TRBV19	TRBJ2-1	-	13	many
TGTGCCATCAGTGTGAGAGGGCCAGGGGATACGCAGTATTTT	CAISVRGPGDTQYF	TRBV10-3	TRBJ2-3	-	14	medium-sized
TGTGCCAGTAGTAGCGACCAGGGTAACCTCCTCGGGGAGCAGTACTTC	CASSSDQGNLLGEQYF	TRBV19	TRBJ2-7	-	16	medium-sized
TGCGCCAGCAGCCCGGGACAGGGCGACACAGATACGCAGTATTTT	CASSPGQGDTDTQYF	TRBV5-1	TRBJ2-3	TRBD1	15	medium-sized
TGTGCCAGCAGCCAACAGGGATTTGGAAACACCATATATTTT	CASSQQGFGNTIYF	TRBV3-1	TRBJ1-3	-	14	medium-sized
TGTGCCAGCAGCTCCCGGACAGGGGCAGATGAGCAGTTCTTC	CASSSRTGADEQFF	TRBV7-9	TRBJ2-1	TRBD1	14	-
TGCAGCGTTGAAAAGAGCGGCACAGATACGCAGTATTTT	CSVEKSGTDTQYF	TRBV29-1	TRBJ2-3	-	13	many
TGTGCCAGCAGCCGGGGACTAGCGGGAGGGGCAGATACGCAGTATTTT	CASSRGLAGGADTQYF	TRBV7-9	TRBJ2-3	TRBD2	16	medium-sized
TGCAGCGTTACTGTAGCGGGGGACGAGCAGTACTTC	CSVTVAGDEQYF	TRBV29-1	TRBJ2-7	TRBD2	12	many
TGTGCCAGCAGAATTCTAGCTTCAGATACGCAGTATTTT	CASRILASDTQYF	TRBV7-2	TRBJ2-3	-	13	-
TGCAGTGCTAGAGATCGGGACCACTCCCCCTACGAGCAGTACTTC	CSARDRDHSPYEQYF	TRBV20-1	TRBJ2-7	-	15	medium-sized
TGTGCCAGTAGTAGACAGGGTTTGCAGCCCCAGCATTTT	CASSRQGLQPQHF	TRBV19	TRBJ1-5	TRBD1	13	-
TGTGCCAGCAGGGGACAGGGGCTGGTCTACGAGCAGTACTTC	CASRGQGLVYEQYF	TRBV6-2/TRBV6-3	TRBJ2-7	TRBD1	14	medium-sized
TGTGCCAGCAGCCCTTACGACAGGGGGATCCCCAACGAGCAGTACTTC	CASSPYDRGIPNEQYF	TRBV6-6	TRBJ2-7	TRBD1	16	-
TGTGCCATCATGAGGGACTCCTACAATGAGCAGTTCTTC	CAIMRDSYNEQFF	TRBV10-3	TRBJ2-1	-	13	medium-sized
TGTGCCAGCAGCTTTCGGGGGCAGCCTAATGAAAAACTGTTTTTT	CASSFRGQPNEKLFF	TRBV7-9	TRBJ1-4	-	15	many
TGTGCCAGCAGCTTAGCGGAGGGAAAGGGTTACACTGAAGCTTTCTTT	CASSLAEGKGYTEAFF	TRBV7-9	TRBJ1-1	-	16	medium-sized
TGTGCCAGCACAGGACCCGGGACAGGGTACAATGAGCAGTTCTTC	CASTGPGTGYNEQFF	TRBV25-1	TRBJ2-1	TRBD1	15	medium-sized